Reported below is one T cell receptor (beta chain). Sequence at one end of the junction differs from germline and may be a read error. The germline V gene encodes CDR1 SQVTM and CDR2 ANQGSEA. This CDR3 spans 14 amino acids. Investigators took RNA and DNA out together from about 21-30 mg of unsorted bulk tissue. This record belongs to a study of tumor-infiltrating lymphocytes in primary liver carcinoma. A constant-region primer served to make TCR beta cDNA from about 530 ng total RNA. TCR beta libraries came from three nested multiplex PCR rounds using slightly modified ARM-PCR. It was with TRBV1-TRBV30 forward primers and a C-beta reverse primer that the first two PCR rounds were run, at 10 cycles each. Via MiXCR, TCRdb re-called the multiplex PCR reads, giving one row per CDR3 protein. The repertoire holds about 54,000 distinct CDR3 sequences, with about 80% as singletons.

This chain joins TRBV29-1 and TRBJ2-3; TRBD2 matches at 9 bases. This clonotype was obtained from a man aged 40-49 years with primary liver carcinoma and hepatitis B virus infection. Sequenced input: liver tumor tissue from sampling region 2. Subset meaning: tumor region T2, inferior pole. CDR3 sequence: CSVAPSGDTDAQYF. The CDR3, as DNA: TGCAGTGTCGCTCCTAGCGGGGACACAGATGCGCAGTATTTT.